The source of this T cell receptor (beta chain) is a study of T cells after yellow fever vaccination. Concerning this clonotype: Its cognate antigen is unknown.

Broader study findings: A small proportion of clonotypes was detected in both the CD4 and CD8 compartments.

Each CDR3 protein is one row after TCRdb ran MiXCR on the 5' RACE reads. This table has hundreds of thousands of distinct CDR3 sequences, about 9.5% appearing once. This sequence originates from a man younger than 30 who received the YFV17D yellow fever vaccine. The sequencing used PBMCs, collected on the day of the first yellow fever vaccination.

CDR3 in amino acids: CSARPPSGGAFEQYF. The DNA for the CDR3 is TGCAGTGCTAGGCCTCCTAGCGGGGGGGCCTTCGAGCAGTACTTC. The chain recombines TRBV20-1 with TRBJ2-7; 12 nucleotides align to TRBD2. This CDR3 is 15 amino acids long. CDR1 DFQATT and CDR2 SNEGSKA come from the germline V gene (reference sequence). Trimming removed 3 bases from V and 6 bases from J; junction bases left unmatched: 9.